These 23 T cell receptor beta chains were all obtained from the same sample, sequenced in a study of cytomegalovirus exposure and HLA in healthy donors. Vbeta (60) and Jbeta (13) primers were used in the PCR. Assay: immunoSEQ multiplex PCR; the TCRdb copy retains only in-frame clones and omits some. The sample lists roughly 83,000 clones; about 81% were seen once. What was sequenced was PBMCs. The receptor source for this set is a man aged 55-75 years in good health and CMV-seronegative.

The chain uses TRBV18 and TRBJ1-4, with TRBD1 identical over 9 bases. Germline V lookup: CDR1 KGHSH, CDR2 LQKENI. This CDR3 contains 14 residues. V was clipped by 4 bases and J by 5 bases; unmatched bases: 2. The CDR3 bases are TGTGCCAGCTCACGGGGACAGGGAAATGAAAAACTGTTTTTT. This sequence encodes CASSRGQGNEKLFF.

CDR3 coding DNA: TGTGCCAGCATCCCCATTGCCGGTAAGGGGGCTTTCTTT. Protein: CASIPIAGKGAFF. The V gene is TRBV2, the J gene TRBJ1-1; a weak D match, TRBD1 (5 bases). Germline CDR1 SNHLY, CDR2 FYNNEI. Trimming took off 7 bases at V and 11 bases at J, with 20 bases between the two ends. The CDR3 is 13 residues long.

CDR3 in amino acids: CASSPAGRGHGGYTF. The CDR3 DNA reads as TGTGCCAGCTCCCCCGCCGGCAGGGGCCATGGTGGCTACACCTTC. The chain recombines TRBV18 with TRBJ1-2, with a possible D match to TRBD1 (6 bases). Germline loops: CDR1 KGHSH, CDR2 LQKENI. The CDR3 has 15 amino acids. V lost 6 bases, J lost 7 bases, and 21 bases lay in between.

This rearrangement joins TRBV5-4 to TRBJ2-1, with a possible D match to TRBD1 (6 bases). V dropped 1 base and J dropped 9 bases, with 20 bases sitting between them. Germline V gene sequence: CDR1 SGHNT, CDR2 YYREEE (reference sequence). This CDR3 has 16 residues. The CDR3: CASSLLAARGSVEQFF. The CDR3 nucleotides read TGTGCCAGCAGCTTGTTGGCGGCTAGGGGGAGCGTTGAGCAGTTCTTC.

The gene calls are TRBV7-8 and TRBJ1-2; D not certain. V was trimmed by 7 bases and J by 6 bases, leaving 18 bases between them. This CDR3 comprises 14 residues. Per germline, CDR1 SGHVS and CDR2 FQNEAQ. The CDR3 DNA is TGTGCCAGCATCCCCCCTGAGGGCGTAGATGGCTACACCTTC. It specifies CASIPPEGVDGYTF.

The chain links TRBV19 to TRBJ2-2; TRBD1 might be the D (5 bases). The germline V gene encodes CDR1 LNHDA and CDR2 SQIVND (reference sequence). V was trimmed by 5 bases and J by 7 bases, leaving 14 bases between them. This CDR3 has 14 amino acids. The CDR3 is CASSPGHGGGELFF. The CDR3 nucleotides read TGTGCCAGTAGTCCCGGACACGGCGGCGGGGAGCTGTTTTTT.

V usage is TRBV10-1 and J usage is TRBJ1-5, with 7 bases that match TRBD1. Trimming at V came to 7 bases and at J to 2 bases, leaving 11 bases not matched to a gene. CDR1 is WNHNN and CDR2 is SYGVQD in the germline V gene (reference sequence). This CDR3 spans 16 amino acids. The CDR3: CASKVGQARGNQPQHF. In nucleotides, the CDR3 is TGCGCCAGCAAAGTTGGACAGGCCAGGGGCAATCAGCCCCAGCATTTT.

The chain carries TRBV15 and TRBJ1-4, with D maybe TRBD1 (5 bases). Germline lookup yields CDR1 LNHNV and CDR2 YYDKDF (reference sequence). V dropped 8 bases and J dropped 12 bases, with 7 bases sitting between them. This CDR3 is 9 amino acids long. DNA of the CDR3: TGTGCCACCGACAGCCAACTGTTTTTT. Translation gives CATDSQLFF.

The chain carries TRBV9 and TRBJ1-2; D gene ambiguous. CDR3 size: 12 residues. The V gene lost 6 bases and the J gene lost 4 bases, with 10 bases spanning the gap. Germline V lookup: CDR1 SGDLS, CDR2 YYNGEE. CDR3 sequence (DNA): TGTGCCAGCACGACGGGATCCTATGGCTACACCTTC. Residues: CASTTGSYGYTF.

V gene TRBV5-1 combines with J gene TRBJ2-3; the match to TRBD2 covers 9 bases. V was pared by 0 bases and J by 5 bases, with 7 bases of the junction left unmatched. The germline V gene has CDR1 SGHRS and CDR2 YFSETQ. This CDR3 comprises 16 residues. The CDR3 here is CASSLESTSGVDTQYF. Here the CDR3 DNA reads TGCGCCAGCAGCTTGGAATCGACTAGCGGCGTAGATACGCAGTATTTT.

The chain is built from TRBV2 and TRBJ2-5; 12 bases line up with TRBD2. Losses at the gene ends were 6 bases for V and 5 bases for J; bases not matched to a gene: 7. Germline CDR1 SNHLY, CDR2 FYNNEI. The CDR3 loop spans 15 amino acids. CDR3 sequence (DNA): TGTGCCAGCAGGGGGTTCGGACTAGCGGGGGAGACCCAGTACTTC. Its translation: CASRGFGLAGETQYF.

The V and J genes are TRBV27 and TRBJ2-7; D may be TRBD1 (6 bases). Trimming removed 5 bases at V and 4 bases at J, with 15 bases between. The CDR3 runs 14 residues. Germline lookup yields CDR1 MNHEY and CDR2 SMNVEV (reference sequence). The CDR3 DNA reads TGTGCCAGCAGTCGCGAACAGGGTCCGTACGAGCAGTACTTC. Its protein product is CASSREQGPYEQYF.

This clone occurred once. The CDR3 loop is CASSIPGMGTGELFF. Here the CDR3 DNA reads TGTGCCAGTAGTATACCGGGGATGGGGACCGGGGAGCTGTTTTTT. This chain links TRBV19 with TRBJ2-2, with D maybe TRBD2 (5 bases). This CDR3 is 15 amino acids long. In germline, CDR1 is LNHDA, CDR2 SQIVND (reference sequence). V was shortened by 2 bases and J by 5 bases, with 12 bases between the two germline ends.

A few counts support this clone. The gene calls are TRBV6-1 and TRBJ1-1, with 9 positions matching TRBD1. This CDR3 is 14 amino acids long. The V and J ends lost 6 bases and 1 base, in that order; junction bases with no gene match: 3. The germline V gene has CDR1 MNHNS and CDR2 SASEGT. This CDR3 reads CASRDRGQNTEAFF. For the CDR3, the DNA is TGTGCCAGCAGGGACAGGGGCCAGAACACTGAAGCTTTCTTT.

The CDR3 sequence is CASSERGNIMNTEAFF. The CDR3 DNA reads as TGCGCCAGCAGTGAGAGGGGGAATATCATGAACACTGAAGCTTTCTTT. V usage is TRBV10-1 and J usage is TRBJ1-1; a possible D gene is TRBD1 (6 bases). The CDR3 runs 16 residues. Trimming cost V 2 bases and J 0 bases, with 13 bases left between them. Germline CDR1 and CDR2: WNHNN and SYGVQD (reference sequence).

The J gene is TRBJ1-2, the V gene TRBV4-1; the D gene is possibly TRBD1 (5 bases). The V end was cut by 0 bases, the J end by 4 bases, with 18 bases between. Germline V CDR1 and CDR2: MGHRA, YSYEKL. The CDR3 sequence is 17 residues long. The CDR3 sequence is CASSQDYGWAGSYGYTF. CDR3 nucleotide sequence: TGCGCCAGCAGCCAAGATTACGGTTGGGCAGGGTCCTATGGCTACACCTTC.

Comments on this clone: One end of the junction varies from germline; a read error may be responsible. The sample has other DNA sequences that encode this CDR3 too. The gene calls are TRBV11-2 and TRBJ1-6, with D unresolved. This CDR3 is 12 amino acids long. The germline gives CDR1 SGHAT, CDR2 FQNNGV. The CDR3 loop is CASAGRGSPLHF. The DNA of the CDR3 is TGTGCCAGCGCCGGCCGGGGTTCACCTCTCCACTTT.

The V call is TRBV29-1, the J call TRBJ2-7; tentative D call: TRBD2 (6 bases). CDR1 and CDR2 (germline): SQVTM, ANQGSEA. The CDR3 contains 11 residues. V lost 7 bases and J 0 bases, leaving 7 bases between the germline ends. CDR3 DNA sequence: TGCAGCGCCGGGGGCTCCTACGAGCAGTACTTC. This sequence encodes CSAGGSYEQYF.

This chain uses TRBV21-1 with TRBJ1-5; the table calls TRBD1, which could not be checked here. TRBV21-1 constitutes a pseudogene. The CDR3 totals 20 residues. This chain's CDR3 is CASSKGGKTVKPHSNQPQHF. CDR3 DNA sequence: TGTGCCAGCAGCAAAGGCGGAAAGACAGTTAAACCTCATAGCAATCAGCCCCAGCATTTT.

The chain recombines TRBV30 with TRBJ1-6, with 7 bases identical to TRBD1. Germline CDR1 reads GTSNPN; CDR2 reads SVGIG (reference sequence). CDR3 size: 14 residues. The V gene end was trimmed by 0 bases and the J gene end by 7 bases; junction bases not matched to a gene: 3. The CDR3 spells CAWSVQGTNSPLHF. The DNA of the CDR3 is TGTGCCTGGAGTGTACAGGGGACCAATTCACCCCTCCACTTT.

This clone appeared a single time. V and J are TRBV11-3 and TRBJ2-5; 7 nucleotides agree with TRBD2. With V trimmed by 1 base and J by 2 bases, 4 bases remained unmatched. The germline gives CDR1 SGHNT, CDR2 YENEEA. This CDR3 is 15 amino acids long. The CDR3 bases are TGTGCCAGCAGCTTAGGTTTGGGGGGGCAAGAGACCCAGTACTTC. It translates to CASSLGLGGQETQYF.

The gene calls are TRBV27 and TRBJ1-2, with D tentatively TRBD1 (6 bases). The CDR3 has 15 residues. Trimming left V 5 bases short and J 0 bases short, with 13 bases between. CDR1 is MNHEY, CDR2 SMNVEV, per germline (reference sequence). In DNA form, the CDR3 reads TGTGCCAGCAGTCCCCGGGGGGCCCCTAACTATGGCTACACCTTC. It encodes CASSPRGAPNYGYTF.

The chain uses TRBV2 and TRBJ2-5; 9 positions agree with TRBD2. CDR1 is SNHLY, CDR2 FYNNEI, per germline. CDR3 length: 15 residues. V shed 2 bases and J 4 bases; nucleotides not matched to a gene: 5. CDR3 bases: TGTGCCAGCAGTGAACTAGCGGGGTCCGGAGAGACCCAGTACTTC. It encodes CASSELAGSGETQYF.